One sample yielded the 14 T cell receptor beta chains listed below, sequenced in a study of blood T cell repertoires in COVID-19 (dated by TCRdb to the early 2020s). Library method: the immunoSEQ multiplex PCR assay. TCRdb carries this immuneACCESS record with in-frame sequences only. Its versions omit some clonotypes, under half of them owing to an unresolved V gene in the studies checked, with the rest unexplained. Here the sample has over 65,000 clones; 80% to 90% occur a single time. 27% of the sample belongs to the ten largest clones. The material sequenced was peripheral blood. The receptors stem from a man over 45 with active or convalescent COVID-19.

This CDR3 reads CASSPSGGPNEKLFF. The CDR3, as DNA: TGTGCCAGCAGCCCATCAGGGGGCCCTAATGAAAAACTGTTTTTT. This chain links TRBV7-8 with TRBJ1-4; the match to TRBD1 covers 8 bases. The V segment lost 5 bases and the J segment 3 bases; nucleotides outside the gene matches: 5. In germline, CDR1 is SGHVS, CDR2 FQNEAQ. The CDR3 length is 15 residues.

CDR3 sequence: CASSQERQGGYGYTF. CDR3 DNA sequence: TGCGCCAGCAGCCAAGAAAGACAGGGAGGCTATGGCTACACCTTC. The chain links TRBV4-3 to TRBJ1-2, with 7 positions matching TRBD1. Per the germline V gene, CDR1 is LGHNA and CDR2 is YSLEER. The trim removed 0 bases at V and 4 bases at J, leaving 5 bases unmatched. The CDR3 extends over 15 amino acids.

V gene TRBV14 combines with J gene TRBJ1-3; a weak D match, TRBD1 (5 bases). The CDR3 is made up of 16 amino acids. CDR1 SGHDN and CDR2 FVKESK come from the germline V gene. The CDR3 region is CAKCVAGRASGNTIYF. In DNA, the CDR3 is TGTGCAAAATGTGTGGCGGGGCGAGCCTCTGGAAACACCATATATTTT. Based on the CDR3 plus reference TRBV14 and TRBJ1-3, the full variable domain is EAGVTQFPSHSVIEKGQTVTLRCDPISGHDNLYWYRRVMGKEIKFLLHFVKESKQDESGMPNNRFLAERTGGTYSTLKVQPAELEDSGVYFCAKCVAGRASGNTIYFGEGSWLTVV.

The chain links TRBV19 to TRBJ1-3; D might be TRBD1 (6 bases). This CDR3 contains 14 residues. Germline V gene lookup returns CDR1 LNHDA and CDR2 SQIVND (reference sequence). The CDR3 region has the DNA TGTGCTACTACAGGGTCCTCTGAGGGAAACACCATATATTTT. Protein sequence: CATTGSSEGNTIYF.

The chain joins TRBV5-1 to TRBJ2-7; tentative D call: TRBD1 (5 bases). CDR3 length equals 13 residues. Germline-derived CDR1 and CDR2 are SGHRS and YFSETQ. V lost 4 bases and J 2 bases, leaving 10 bases between the germline ends. The CDR3 region has the DNA TGCGCCAGCAGCGTGGACAACGCCTACGAGCAGTACTTC. Its translation: CASSVDNAYEQYF. Variable domain in full (rest from reference TRBV5-1 and TRBJ2-7): KAGVTQTPRYLIKTRGQQVTLSCSPISGHRSVSWYQQTPGQGLQFLFEYFSETQRNKGNFPGRFSGRQFSNSRSEMNVSTLELGDSALYLCASSVDNAYEQYFGPGTRLTVT.

The chain has TRBV7-9 and TRBJ1-1; 8 positions agree with TRBD1. CDR1 and CDR2 (germline): SEHNR, FQNEAQ (reference sequence). V shed 5 bases, J shed 7 bases, and the junction held 9 bases outside the gene matches. The CDR3 runs to 14 residues. The CDR3 loop reads CASSRETGAVEAFF. DNA of the CDR3: TGTGCCAGCAGCCGCGAGACAGGGGCGGTTGAAGCTTTCTTT.

V and J are TRBV5-1 and TRBJ2-7, with 13 bases that match TRBD2. V trimming: 2 bases; J trimming: 5 bases; junction bases outside the gene matches: 4. Germline V gene data show CDR1 as SGHRS and CDR2 as YFSETQ. This CDR3 spans 15 amino acids. The CDR3 coding sequence is TGCGCCAGCAGCTTTTGGACTAGCGGGGGACACGAGCAGTACTTC. Translating it yields CASSFWTSGGHEQYF.

V and J are TRBV24-1 and TRBJ2-1; TRBD1 agrees at 9 bases. From germline, CDR1 is KGHDR and CDR2 SFDVKD. The V segment lost 1 base and the J segment 4 bases; nucleotides outside the gene matches: 22. The length of the CDR3 is 22 residues. CDR3 nucleotide sequence: TGTGCCACCAGTGATTTCCCCCTTATACCCGGGACAGGGTTAGGTTCATACAATGAGCAGTTCTTC. Translated: CATSDFPLIPGTGLGSYNEQFF.

The genes are TRBV4-1 and TRBJ2-6, with 7 nucleotides matching TRBD1. The CDR3 consists of 17 residues. With 4 bases clipped from V and 2 bases from J, the junction kept 8 bases outside the gene matches. CDR1 is MGHRA, CDR2 YSYEKL, per germline. The CDR3 spells CASSLSEGAPGANVLTF. CDR3 in DNA: TGCGCCAGCAGCCTCAGTGAGGGGGCCCCTGGGGCCAACGTCCTGACTTTC.

The rearrangement uses TRBV30 and TRBJ1-1; the D is unclear. Germline V CDR1 and CDR2: GTSNPN, SVGIG (reference sequence). V was trimmed by 4 bases and J by 0 bases, leaving 12 bases between them. The CDR3 runs to 14 residues. The CDR3 sequence is CAWIRENLNTEAFF. The CDR3 coding sequence is TGTGCCTGGATCCGGGAGAATTTGAACACTGAAGCTTTCTTT.

V gene TRBV11-2 combines with J gene TRBJ1-4, with TRBD1 matching over 9 bases. Germline CDR1 and CDR2: SGHAT and FQNNGV. The CDR3 is made up of 15 amino acids. J was trimmed by 5 bases and V by 5 bases; bases with no gene match: 6. The CDR3 sequence: CASSVRTGENEKLFF. CDR3 bases: TGTGCCAGCAGCGTCCGGACAGGGGAAAATGAAAAACTGTTTTTT.

The rearrangement uses TRBV3-1 (or the pseudogene TRBV3-2) and TRBJ2-2; D not certain. Looked up from germline, CDR1 is LGHDT and CDR2 is YNNKEL (reference sequence). CDR3 length: 11 residues. Trimming shortened V by 2 bases and J by 8 bases, and 3 bases separated the two germline ends. The CDR3: CASSQQGELFF. CDR3 in DNA: TGTGCCAGCAGCCAACAGGGGGAGCTGTTTTTT.

The V call is TRBV9, the J call TRBJ2-1; TRBD2 might be the D (6 bases). V dropped 0 bases and J dropped 0 bases, with 7 bases sitting between them. The germline V gene encodes CDR1 SGDLS and CDR2 YYNGEE. This CDR3 is 15 amino acids long. CDR3 coding DNA: TGTGCCAGCAGCGTAGCGGAGGGCTCCTACAATGAGCAGTTCTTC. It yields the protein CASSVAEGSYNEQFF.

The chain links TRBV19 to TRBJ1-6; 7 nucleotides match TRBD1. After removal of 7 bases from V and 3 bases from J, the junction contained 12 bases not matched to a gene. This CDR3 is 17 amino acids long. The V gene's germline CDR1 is LNHDA and CDR2 SQIVND (reference sequence). The CDR3 region has the DNA TGTGCCAGTACCCGGAAGAAACAGGGGTACTATAATTCACCCCTCCACTTT. It is translated as CASTRKKQGYYNSPLHF.